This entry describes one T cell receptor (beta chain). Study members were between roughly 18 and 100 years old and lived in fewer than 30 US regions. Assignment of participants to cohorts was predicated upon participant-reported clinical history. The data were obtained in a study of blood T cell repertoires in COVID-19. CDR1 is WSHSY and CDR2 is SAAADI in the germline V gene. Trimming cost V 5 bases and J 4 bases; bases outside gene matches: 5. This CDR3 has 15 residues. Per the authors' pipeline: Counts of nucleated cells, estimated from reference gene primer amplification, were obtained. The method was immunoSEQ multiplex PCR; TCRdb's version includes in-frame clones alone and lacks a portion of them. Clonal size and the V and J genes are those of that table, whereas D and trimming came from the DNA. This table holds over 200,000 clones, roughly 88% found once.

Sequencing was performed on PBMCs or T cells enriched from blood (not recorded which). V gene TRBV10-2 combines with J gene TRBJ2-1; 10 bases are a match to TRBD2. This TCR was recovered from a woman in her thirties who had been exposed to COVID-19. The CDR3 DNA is TGCGCCAGCAGTACAAGCGGGAGGGCTTACAATGAGCAGTTCTTC. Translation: CASSTSGRAYNEQFF.